This TCR beta chain was observed in a study of control samples from healthy donors and cancer patients. This clone was detected only a few times. The CDR3 spans 15 residues. Germline V gives CDR1 LNHNV, CDR2 YYDKDF (reference sequence). The V gene lost 0 bases and the J gene lost 7 bases, with 13 bases spanning the gap. Only in-frame clones appear in the TCRdb table, and some are missing; sequencing was by immunoSEQ multiplex PCR. The sample has over 50,000 clones; roughly 95% are singletons. The V call is TRBV15, the J call TRBJ2-1; the D is unclear. The clonotype comes from a woman aged 18 to 35 in good health. Material: blood. CDR3 region: CATSRDRIPGNEQFF. CDR3 DNA: TGTGCCACCAGCAGAGACCGGATCCCCGGGAATGAGCAGTTCTTC.